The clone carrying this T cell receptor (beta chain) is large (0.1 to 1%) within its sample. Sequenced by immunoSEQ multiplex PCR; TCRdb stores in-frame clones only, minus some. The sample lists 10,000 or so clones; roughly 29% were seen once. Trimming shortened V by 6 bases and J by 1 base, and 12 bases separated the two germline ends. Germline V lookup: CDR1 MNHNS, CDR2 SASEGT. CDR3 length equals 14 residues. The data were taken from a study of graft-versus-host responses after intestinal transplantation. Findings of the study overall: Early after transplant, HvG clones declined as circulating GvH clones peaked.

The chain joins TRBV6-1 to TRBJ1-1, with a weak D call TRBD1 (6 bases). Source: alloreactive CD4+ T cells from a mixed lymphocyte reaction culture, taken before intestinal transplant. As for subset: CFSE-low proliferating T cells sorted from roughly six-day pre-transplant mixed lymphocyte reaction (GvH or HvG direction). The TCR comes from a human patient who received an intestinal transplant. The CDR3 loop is CASRHRGGNTEAFF. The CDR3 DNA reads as TGTGCCAGCAGACACCGAGGGGGGAACACTGAAGCTTTCTTT.